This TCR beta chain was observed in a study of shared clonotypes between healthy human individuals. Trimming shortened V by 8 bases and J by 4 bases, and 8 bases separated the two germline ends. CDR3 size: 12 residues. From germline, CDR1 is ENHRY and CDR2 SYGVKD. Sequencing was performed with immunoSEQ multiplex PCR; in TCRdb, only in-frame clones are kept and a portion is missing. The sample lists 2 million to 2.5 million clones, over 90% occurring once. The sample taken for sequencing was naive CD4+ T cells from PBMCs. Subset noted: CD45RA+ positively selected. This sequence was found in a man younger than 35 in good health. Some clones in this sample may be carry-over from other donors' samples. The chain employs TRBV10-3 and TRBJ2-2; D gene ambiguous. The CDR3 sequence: CAISGSTGELFF. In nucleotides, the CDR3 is TGTGCCATCTCCGGCAGCACCGGGGAGCTGTTTTTT.